The following is a T cell receptor (beta chain) sequence with its context. The sample belongs to a study of blood T cell repertoires in COVID-19. Study context: Acute-phase and convalescent COVID-19 samples originated in the United States, Italy and Spain. T cells, B-cell-depleted T cells, or PBMCs supplied cDNA or gDNA.

Enrolment of Seattle patients took place during active infection, and they were followed longitudinally. In the authors' workflow: Estimation of nucleated cell counts was performed using reference gene primer amplification. The method was immunoSEQ multiplex PCR; TCRdb's version includes in-frame clones alone and lacks a portion of them. V, J and clone size are taken as reported in that table, and D and trimming were inferred from the DNA itself. The sample contains over 150,000 clones, about 83% of which appear only once. The germline V and J ends were trimmed by 0 bases and 7 bases, with 12 bases remaining between them. Germline-derived CDR1 and CDR2 are GTSNPN and SVGIG (reference sequence). The CDR3 runs to 13 residues.

The sample consisted of peripheral blood. The J gene is TRBJ1-2, the V gene TRBV30; D is perhaps TRBD1 (5 bases). The clonotype originates from a woman aged 70-85 years with COVID-19, enrolled during active disease. CDR3 nucleotide sequence: TGTGCCTGGAGTGTACAGGCAGTAGTTGGCTACACCTTC. It codes for CAWSVQAVVGYTF.